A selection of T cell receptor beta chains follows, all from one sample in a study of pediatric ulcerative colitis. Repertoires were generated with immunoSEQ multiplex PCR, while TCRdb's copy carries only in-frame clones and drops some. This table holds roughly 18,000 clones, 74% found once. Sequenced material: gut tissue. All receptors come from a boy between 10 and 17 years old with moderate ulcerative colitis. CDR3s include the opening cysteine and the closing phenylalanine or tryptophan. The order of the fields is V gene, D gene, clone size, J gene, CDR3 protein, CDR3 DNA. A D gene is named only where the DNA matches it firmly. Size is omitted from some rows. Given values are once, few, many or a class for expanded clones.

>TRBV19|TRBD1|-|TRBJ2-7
CASSVGTARNYEQYF
TGTGCCAGTAGTGTTGGGACAGCACGAAACTACGAGCAGTACTTC
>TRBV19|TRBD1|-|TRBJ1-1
CASSLTGTGEAFF
TGTGCCAGTAGTTTGACCGGGACAGGGGAAGCTTTCTTT
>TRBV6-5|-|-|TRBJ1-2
CASSYGGTFGYTF
TGTGCCAGCAGTTACGGAGGGACCTTTGGCTACACCTTC
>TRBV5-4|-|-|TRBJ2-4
CASLGGLFKNIQYF
TGTGCCAGCCTGGGCGGTCTCTTCAAAAACATTCAGTACTTC
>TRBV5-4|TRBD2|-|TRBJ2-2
CASSLSSGRLTGELFF
TGTGCCAGCAGCTTATCTAGCGGGAGACTCACCGGGGAGCTGTTTTTT
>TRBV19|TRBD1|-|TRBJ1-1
CASIRTGGDTEAFF
TGTGCCAGTATCCGGACAGGGGGAGACACTGAAGCTTTCTTT
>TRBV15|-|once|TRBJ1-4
CATSRYDGGLAEKLFF
TGTGCCACCAGCAGATATGACGGAGGCCTGGCTGAAAAACTGTTTTTT
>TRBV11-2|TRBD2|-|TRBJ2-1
CASSLDIAGGSVF
TGTGCCAGCAGCTTAGATATAGCGGGAGGAAGTGTCTTC
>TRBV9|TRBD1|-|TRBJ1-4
CASSVGNFGQGSEKLFF
TGTGCCAGCAGCGTAGGAAACTTTGGACAGGGGAGCGAAAAACTGTTTTTT
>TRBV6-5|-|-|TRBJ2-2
CASSYSRNGELFF
TGTGCCAGCAGTTACTCACGGAACGGGGAGCTGTTTTTT